This entry concerns a single T cell receptor beta chain. Measured with immunoSEQ multiplex PCR; TCRdb has only the in-frame clones, and not every one. The table has 100,000 to 150,000 clones, roughly 86% seen once. The data stem from a study of T cell responses to AZD1222 COVID-19 vaccine. The clonotype originates from an adult who received the AZD1222 COVID-19 vaccine. The sequencing here drew on peripheral blood, taken 28 days after the second AZD1222 dose.

In nucleotides, the CDR3 is TGTGCCAGTAGTACCCTAGACAGGGCCCTTAATCCCAATCAGCCCCAGCATTTT. Amino acid sequence: CASSTLDRALNPNQPQHF. V usage is TRBV19 and J usage is TRBJ1-5; 7 bases align to TRBD1. Trimming took 4 bases from V and 3 from J; bases not matched to a gene: 15. The length of the CDR3 is 18 residues. CDR1 is LNHDA and CDR2 is SQIVND in the germline V gene (reference sequence). Combining the CDR3 with reference TRBV19 and TRBJ1-5 gives the whole variable domain DGGITQSPKYLFRKEGQNVTLSCEQNLNHDAMYWYRQDPGQGLRLIYYSQIVNDFQKGDIAEGYSVSREKKESFPLTVTSAQKNPTAFYLCASSTLDRALNPNQPQHFGDGTRLSIL.